This T cell receptor beta chain was sequenced for a study of T-cell memory formation after mild COVID-19. General study findings and limits: Contracting clones from day 15 to 85 showed balanced CD4/CD8; later expanders favored CD4+.

This clonotype was found a few times. Its specificity is not known. V lost 9 bases, J lost 5 bases, and 12 bases stayed unmatched. This CDR3 is 15 amino acids long. Germline V gene data show CDR1 as SGHTA and CDR2 as FQGNSA. In TCRdb, the 5' RACE reads were re-called with MiXCR into one record per CDR3 protein. The sample carries hundreds of thousands of distinct CDR3 sequences, 20% to 25% recorded once. The chain joins TRBV7-2 to TRBJ1-1; 10 bases line up with TRBD1. This receptor was taken from an adult woman who had mild COVID-19 (a few samples of this study predate the infection). Cell type and time point are not known. The material sequenced was PBMCs or a T cell subset sorted from them (not recorded which). This CDR3 is CASSPGGQGRTEAFF. The CDR3 bases are TGTGCCAGTTCCCCTGGGGGACAGGGGAGGACTGAAGCTTTCTTT.